This TCR beta chain was recovered during a study of cytomegalovirus exposure and HLA in healthy donors. Whole-study results and caveats: The authors later found most CMV-associated TCR beta chains appeared HLA-restricted. In vitro assays verified that three CMV-associated chains recognized CMV antigens specifically.

The PCR made use of 60 Vbeta and 13 Jbeta primers. This table comes from immunoSEQ multiplex PCR, and its TCRdb copy is limited to in-frame clones, with some not included. The data show approximately 190,000 clones, around 80% seen once. J was trimmed by 3 bases and V by 4 bases; bases with no gene match: 3. Germline assignment: CDR1 KGHSH and CDR2 LQKENI. This CDR3 region has 13 residues. A remark on this clone: Its antigen is not known.

The chain is built from TRBV18 and TRBJ2-7; 7 bases map to TRBD1. The sequenced material came from PBMCs. This clonotype originated in a woman aged 18-30 years in good health and CMV-seronegative. CDR3 amino acids: CASSQGDSYEQYF. Written as DNA, the CDR3 is TGTGCCAGCTCACAAGGGGACAGCTACGAGCAGTACTTC.